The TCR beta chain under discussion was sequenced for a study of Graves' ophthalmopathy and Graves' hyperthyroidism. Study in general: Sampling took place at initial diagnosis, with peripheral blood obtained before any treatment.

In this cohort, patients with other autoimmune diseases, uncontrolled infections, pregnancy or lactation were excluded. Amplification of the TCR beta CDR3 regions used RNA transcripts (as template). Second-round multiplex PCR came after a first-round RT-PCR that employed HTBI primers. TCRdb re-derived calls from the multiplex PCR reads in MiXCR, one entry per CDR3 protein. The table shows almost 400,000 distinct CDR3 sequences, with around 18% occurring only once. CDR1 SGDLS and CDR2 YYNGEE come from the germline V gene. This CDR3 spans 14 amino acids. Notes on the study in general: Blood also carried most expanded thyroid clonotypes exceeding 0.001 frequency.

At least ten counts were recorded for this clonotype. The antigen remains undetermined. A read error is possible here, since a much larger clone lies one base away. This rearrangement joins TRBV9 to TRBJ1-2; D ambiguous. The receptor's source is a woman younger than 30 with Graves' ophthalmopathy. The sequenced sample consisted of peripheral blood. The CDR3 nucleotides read TGTGCCGGCAGCGTAGAGGTGGGCAACTATGGCTACACCTTC. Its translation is CAGSVEVGNYGYTF.